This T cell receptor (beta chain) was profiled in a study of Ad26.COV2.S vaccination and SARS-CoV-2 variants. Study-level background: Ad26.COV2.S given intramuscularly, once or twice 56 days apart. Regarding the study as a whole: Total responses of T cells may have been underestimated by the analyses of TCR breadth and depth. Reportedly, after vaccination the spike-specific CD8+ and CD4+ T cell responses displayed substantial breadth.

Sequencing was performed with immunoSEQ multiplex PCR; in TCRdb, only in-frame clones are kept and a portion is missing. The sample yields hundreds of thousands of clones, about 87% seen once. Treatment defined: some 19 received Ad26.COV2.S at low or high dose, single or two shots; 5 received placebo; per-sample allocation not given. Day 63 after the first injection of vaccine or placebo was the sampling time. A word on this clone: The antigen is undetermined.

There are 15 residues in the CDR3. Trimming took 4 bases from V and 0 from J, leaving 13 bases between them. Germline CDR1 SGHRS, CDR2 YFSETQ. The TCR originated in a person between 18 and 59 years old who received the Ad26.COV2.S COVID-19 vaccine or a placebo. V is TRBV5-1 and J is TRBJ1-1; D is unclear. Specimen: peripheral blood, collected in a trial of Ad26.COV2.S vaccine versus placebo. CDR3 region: CASSRYTGMNTEAFF. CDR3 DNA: TGCGCCAGCAGCAGGTACACGGGCATGAACACTGAAGCTTTCTTT.